This TCR beta chain stems from a study of regulatory T cells in long-lasting Graves disease. Germline CDR1 reads SGHTA; CDR2 reads FQGNSA. The CDR3 is made up of 14 amino acids. Trimming took off 6 bases at V and 3 bases at J, with 11 bases between the two ends. Time point described: newly diagnosed GD, antithyroid drugs for less than 3 months. Making the TCR library involved RNA that had been extracted from PBMCs. Arm-PCR with iRepertoire HTBI primers amplified the CDR3 regions for these TCR beta libraries. Via MiXCR, TCRdb re-called the multiplex PCR reads, giving one row per CDR3 protein. The sample contains some 500,000 distinct CDR3 sequences, around 16% of which appear only once. These data were also filed under a second study, of T cells in Graves' hyperthyroidism and ophthalmopathy. That source reports: Newly diagnosed hyperthyroidism, duration under 2 months, in patients aged 18 to 65. The HTBI primer set served for first-round RT-PCR of the TCR CDR3.

This clonotype was obtained from a middle-aged woman with Graves disease. Sequencing was performed on peripheral blood mononuclear cells (PBMCs), taken at new diagnosis, from a patient treated with antithyroid drugs. V and J are TRBV7-2 and TRBJ1-4; D unresolved. Here the CDR3 reads CASRLWSSNEKLFF. The CDR3 DNA is TGTGCCAGCAGACTATGGAGTTCTAATGAAAAACTGTTTTTT.